Each of the 3 T cell receptor beta chains below was sequenced from the same sample in a study of cytomegalovirus exposure and HLA in healthy donors. PCR involved 60 Vbeta and 13 Jbeta primers. The table came from immunoSEQ multiplex PCR; TCRdb's copy has only in-frame clones and leaves some out. The sample lists fewer than 140,000 clones; about two thirds were seen once. Input material: PBMCs. These TCRs come from a female donor in good health and CMV-seronegative.

The CDR3 reads CASSIGQGFEKLFF. The CDR3 DNA reads as TGTGCCAGCAGCATAGGACAGGGGTTTGAAAAACTGTTTTTT. The V call is TRBV5-4, the J call TRBJ1-4; 9 bases map to TRBD1. The germline gives CDR1 SGHNT, CDR2 YYREEE (reference sequence). The CDR3 is 14 residues long. V trimming: 4 bases; J trimming: 7 bases; junction bases outside the gene matches: 5.

The chain carries TRBV28 and TRBJ1-1, with D possibly TRBD1 on 5 matching bases. The V gene's germline CDR1 is MDHEN and CDR2 SYDVKM. V lost 2 bases to trimming and J lost 6 bases, with 16 bases between them. The CDR3 is 15 amino acids. CDR3 region: CASSLSPSGGAEAFF. The CDR3 bases are TGTGCCAGCAGTTTAAGTCCCAGCGGGGGTGCTGAAGCTTTCTTT.

J is TRBJ2-3 and V is TRBV7-9; 11 bases line up with TRBD2. V dropped 5 bases and J dropped 4; count of bases not matched to a gene: 8. Germline V gives CDR1 SEHNR, CDR2 FQNEAQ (reference sequence). The CDR3 has 16 residues. CDR3 in amino acids: CASSRKLAGASDTQYF. The CDR3 DNA reads as TGTGCCAGCAGCCGAAAACTAGCGGGAGCATCAGATACGCAGTATTTT.